This T cell receptor (beta chain) was captured in a study of molecular identifiers for immune sequencing clone quantification. The sorting of naive CD8 T cells used the CD8+CD4-CCR7+CD45RA+ phenotype. Preparation of the bulk TCR libraries relied on previously described methods and listed TCR primers. TCRdb called the PCR reads again in MiXCR, with one record for every CDR3 protein. The table shows hundreds of thousands of distinct CDR3 sequences, with 15% to 20% occurring only once. J gave up 1 base and V 8 bases, and 5 bases lay outside the gene matches. This CDR3 is built from 13 residues. CDR1 and CDR2 from the germline V gene are SGHAT and FQNNGV.

The sequence came from a human donor in good health. Some libraries in this study had Jurkat cell RNA spiked in. J is TRBJ2-7 and V is TRBV11-2; 7 bases agree with TRBD1. Sequenced material: naive CD8+ T cells from blood, with Jurkat cell RNA spiked in. The sample's subset: FACS-sorted CD8+CD4-CCR7+CD45RA+ naive T cells. The CDR3 is CASAPGGSYEQYF. DNA of the CDR3: TGTGCCAGCGCCCCAGGGGGATCCTACGAGCAGTACTTC.